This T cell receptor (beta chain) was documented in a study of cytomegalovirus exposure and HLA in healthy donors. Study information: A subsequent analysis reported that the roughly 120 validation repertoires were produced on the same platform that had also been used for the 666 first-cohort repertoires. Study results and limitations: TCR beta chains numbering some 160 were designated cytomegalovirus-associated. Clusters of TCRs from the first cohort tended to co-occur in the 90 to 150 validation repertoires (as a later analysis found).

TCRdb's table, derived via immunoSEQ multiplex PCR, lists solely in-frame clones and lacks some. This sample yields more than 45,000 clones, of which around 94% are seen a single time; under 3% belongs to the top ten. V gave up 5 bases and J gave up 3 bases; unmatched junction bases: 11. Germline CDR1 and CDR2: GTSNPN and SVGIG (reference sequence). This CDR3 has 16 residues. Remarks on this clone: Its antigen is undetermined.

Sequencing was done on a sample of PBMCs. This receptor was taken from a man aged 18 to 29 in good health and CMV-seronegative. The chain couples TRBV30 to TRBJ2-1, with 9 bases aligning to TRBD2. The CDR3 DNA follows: TGTGCCTGGGTGACAGCGGGAGGTCTTTACTACAATGAGCAGTTCTTC. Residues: CAWVTAGGLYYNEQFF. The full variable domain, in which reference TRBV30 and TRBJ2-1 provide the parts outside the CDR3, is SQTIHQWPATLVQPVGSPLSLECTVEGTSNPNLYWYRQAAGRGLQLLFYSVGIGQISSEVPQNLSASRPQDRQFILSSKKLLLSDSGFYLCAWVTAGGLYYNEQFFGPGTRLTVL.